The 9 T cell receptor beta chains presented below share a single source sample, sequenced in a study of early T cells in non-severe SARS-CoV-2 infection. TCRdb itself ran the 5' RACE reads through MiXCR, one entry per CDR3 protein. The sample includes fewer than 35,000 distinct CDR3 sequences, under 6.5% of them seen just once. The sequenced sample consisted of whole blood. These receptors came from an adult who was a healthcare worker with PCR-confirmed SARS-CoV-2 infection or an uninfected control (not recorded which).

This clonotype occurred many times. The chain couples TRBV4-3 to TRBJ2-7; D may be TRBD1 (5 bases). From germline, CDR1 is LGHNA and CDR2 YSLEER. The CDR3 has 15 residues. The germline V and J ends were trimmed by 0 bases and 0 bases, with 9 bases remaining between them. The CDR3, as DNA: TGCGCCAGCAGCCAAGAGTATGGGGCCTCCTACGAGCAGTACTTC. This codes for CASSQEYGASYEQYF.

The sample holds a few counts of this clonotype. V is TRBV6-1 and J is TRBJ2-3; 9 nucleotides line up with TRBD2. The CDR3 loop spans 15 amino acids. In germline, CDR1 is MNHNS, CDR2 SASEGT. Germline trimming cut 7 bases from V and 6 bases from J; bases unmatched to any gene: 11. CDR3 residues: CASTRLAGKADTQYF. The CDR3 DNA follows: TGTGCCAGCACCAGGCTAGCGGGGAAGGCTGATACGCAGTATTTT.

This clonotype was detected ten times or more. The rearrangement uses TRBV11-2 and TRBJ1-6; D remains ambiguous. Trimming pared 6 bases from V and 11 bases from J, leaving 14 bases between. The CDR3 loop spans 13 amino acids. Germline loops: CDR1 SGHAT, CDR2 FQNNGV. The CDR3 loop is CASSNGPSPPLHF. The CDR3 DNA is TGTGCCAGCAGTAACGGACCGAGTCCACCCCTCCACTTT.

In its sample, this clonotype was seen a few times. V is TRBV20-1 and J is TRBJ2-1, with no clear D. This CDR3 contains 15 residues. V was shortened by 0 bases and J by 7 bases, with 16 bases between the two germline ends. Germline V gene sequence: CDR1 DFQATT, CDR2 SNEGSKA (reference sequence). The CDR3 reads CSARDFEQYKNEQFF. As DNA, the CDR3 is TGCAGTGCTAGAGATTTTGAACAGTACAAGAATGAGCAGTTCTTC.

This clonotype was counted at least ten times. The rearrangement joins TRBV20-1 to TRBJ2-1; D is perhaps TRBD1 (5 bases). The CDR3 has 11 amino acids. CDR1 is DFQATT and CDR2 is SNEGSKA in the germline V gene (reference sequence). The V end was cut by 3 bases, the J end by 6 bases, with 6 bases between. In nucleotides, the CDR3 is TGCAGTGCTAGTAGGGGCAATGAGCAGTTCTTC. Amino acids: CSASRGNEQFF.

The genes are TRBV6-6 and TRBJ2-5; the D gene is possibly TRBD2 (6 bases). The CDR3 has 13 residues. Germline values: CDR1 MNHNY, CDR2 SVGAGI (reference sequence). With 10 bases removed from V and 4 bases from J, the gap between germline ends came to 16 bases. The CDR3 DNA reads TGTGCCACTACACCGGGACTGACAGAGACCCAGTACTTC. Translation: CATTPGLTETQYF.

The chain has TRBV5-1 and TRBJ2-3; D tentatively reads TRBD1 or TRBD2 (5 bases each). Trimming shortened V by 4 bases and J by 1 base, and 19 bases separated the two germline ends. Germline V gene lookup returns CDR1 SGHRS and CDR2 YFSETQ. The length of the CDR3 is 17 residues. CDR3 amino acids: CASSPGPPSSRTDTQYF. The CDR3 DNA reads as TGCGCCAGCAGCCCGGGACCTCCCTCCTCCCGCACAGATACGCAGTATTTT.

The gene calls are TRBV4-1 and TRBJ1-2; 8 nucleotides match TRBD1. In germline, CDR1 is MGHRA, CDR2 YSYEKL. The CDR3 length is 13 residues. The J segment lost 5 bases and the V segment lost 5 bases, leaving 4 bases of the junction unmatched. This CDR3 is CASSRGQEYGYTF. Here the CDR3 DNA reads TGCGCCAGCAGCAGGGGACAGGAGTATGGCTACACCTTC.

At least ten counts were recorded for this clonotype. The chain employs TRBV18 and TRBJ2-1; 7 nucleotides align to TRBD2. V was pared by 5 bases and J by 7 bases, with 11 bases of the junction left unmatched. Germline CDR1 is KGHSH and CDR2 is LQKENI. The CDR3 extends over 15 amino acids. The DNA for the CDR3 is TGTGCCAGCTCAACAGCGGGACTGTTGGGAAATGAGCAGTTCTTC. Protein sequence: CASSTAGLLGNEQFF.